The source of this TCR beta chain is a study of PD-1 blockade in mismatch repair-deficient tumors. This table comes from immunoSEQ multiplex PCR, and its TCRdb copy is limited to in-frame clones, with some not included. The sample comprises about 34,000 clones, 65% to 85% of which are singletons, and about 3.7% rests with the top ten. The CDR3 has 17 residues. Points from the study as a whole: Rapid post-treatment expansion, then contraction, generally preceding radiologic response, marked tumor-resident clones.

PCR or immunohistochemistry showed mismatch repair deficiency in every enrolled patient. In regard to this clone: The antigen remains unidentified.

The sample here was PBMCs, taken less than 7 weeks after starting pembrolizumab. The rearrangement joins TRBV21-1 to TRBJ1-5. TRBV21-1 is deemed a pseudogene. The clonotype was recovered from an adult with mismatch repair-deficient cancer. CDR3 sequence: CASSKCGGDDSNQPQHF. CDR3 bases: TGTGCCAGCAGCAAATGCGGAGGGGACGATAGCAATCAGCCCCAGCATTTT.